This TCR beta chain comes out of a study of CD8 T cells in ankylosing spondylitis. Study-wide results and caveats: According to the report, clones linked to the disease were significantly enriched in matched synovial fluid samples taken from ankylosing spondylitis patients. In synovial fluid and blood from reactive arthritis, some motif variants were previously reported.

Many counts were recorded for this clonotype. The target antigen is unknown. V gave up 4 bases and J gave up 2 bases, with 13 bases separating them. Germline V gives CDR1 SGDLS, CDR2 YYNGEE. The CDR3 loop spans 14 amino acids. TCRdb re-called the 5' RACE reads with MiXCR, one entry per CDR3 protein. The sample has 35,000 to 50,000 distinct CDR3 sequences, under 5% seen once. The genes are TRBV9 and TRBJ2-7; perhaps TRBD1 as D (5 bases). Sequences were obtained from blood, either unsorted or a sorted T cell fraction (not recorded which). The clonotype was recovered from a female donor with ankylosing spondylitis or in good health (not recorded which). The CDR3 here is CASSPRTSTYEQYF. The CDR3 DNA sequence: TGTGCCAGCAGCCCAAGGACATCTACCTACGAGCAGTACTTC.